This entry features one T cell receptor (beta chain) sequence. In its sample, this clonotype comes out as medium-sized (0.01 to 0.1%). Its antigen remains unidentified. The record has no base qualities; no much larger clone is one base away. The run used an Illumina MiSeq. TCRdb itself trimmed the public reads at Q25 with fastp, ran MiXCR and retained productive beta chains. Each entry is one CDR3 protein sequence, shown with its most common DNA and genes. The sample includes some 4,000 distinct CDR3 sequences, with roughly 8.6% observed a single time. Jointly, the top ten make up approximately 9.4% of the sample. CDR1 and CDR2 are drawn from the germline V gene: SGHDT, YYEEEE. The CDR3 has 16 amino acids, counting the end cysteine and phenylalanine. The read is trimmed to its CDR3 DNA, 48 bases read in frame from base 1. The V end loses 4 bases and the J end loses 1 base, and a stretch of 15 bases separates them.

The data were obtained in a study. Sequenced input: CD4+ T cells from synovial fluid. This clonotype was sampled from a human donor with rheumatoid arthritis. Recombination connected TRBV5-6 to TRBJ1-5; no D gene can be assigned with confidence. The CDR3 protein: CASSQAGRASNQPQHF. The base sequence is TGTGCCAGCAGCCAAGCGGGGAGAGCGAGCAATCAGCCCCAGCATTTT. Joined to the reference TRBV5-6 and TRBJ1-5 proteins, this CDR3 gives the full variable domain: DAGVTQSPTHLIKTRGQQVTLRCSPKSGHDTVSWYQQALGQGPQFIFQYYEEEERQRGNFPDRFSGHQFPNYSSELNVNALLLGDSALYLCASSQAGRASNQPQHFGDGTRLSIL.